Presented here are 2 T cell receptor beta chains from one specimen sequenced in a study of PD-L1 blockade in urothelial cancer (dated by TCRdb to about 2017). What the time point label conveys for this sample: pretreatment peripheral blood. Library preparation was by the immunoSEQ multiplex PCR assay. The source is immuneACCESS, and TCRdb retained only in-frame sequences with V and J called. Part of the clones is not carried over; for the studies checked, unresolved V genes explain less than half of this, and the remainder is unexplained. The sample profile shows tens of thousands of clones; 84% of them were found once. The top ten clonotypes cover around 1.9% of the sample. The specimen was PBMCs, collected around atezolizumab (anti-PD-L1) treatment. All receptors derive from a man aged 55 to 70 with urothelial cancer.

The chain has TRBV5-1 and TRBJ2-3; 7 bases line up with TRBD2. Germline-derived CDR1 and CDR2 are SGHRS and YFSETQ. Trimming at V came to 1 base and at J to 6 bases, leaving 2 bases not matched to a gene. The CDR3 totals 13 residues. The CDR3 loop reads CASSLFGGDTQYF. CDR3 in DNA: TGCGCCAGCAGCTTGTTCGGGGGGGATACGCAGTATTTT.

This chain links TRBV4-1 with TRBJ2-2, with D perhaps TRBD2 (7 bases). Trimming pared 1 base from V and 1 base from J, leaving 13 bases between. The CDR3 is 17 amino acids. From germline, CDR1 is MGHRA and CDR2 YSYEKL. DNA for the CDR3: TGCGCCAGCAGCCAAGGATTCGGGGGGCGGAACACCGGGGAGCTGTTTTTT. Its protein is CASSQGFGGRNTGELFF.